The TCR beta chain under discussion was sequenced for a study of OX40 agonist ivuxolimab in advanced cancers. This clone was counted once. Its cognate antigen is unknown. In germline, CDR1 is SGHRS, CDR2 YFSETQ. The length of the CDR3 is 15 residues. The germline V and J ends were trimmed by 0 bases and 4 bases, with 13 bases remaining between them. Blood sampling was done at baseline, cycle 4 day 1, and cycle 7 day 1. Produced via immunoSEQ multiplex PCR; TCRdb's table is partial and in-frame only. The sample has just over 90,000 clones, 90% to 95% seen once. Findings and limits, study-wide: Expanded clones were, on average, more numerous in CD8+ T cells than in CD4+. CD4+ and CD8+ T cells in blood underwent clonal expansion by week 6 at 0.1 to 3.0 mg/kg. Normalized expansion of T-cell clones was also low for some nonresponders.

The genes are TRBV5-1 and TRBJ1-2, with a tentative D call TRBD1 (6 bases). The TCR comes from an adult with an advanced solid tumor such as melanoma, head and neck, liver or kidney cancer. The sequences come from CD4+ or CD8+ T cells sorted from blood, collected in a trial of the OX40 agonist ivuxolimab. This chain's CDR3 is CASSLEGATGYGYTF. In DNA, the CDR3 is TGCGCCAGCAGCTTGGAGGGTGCGACAGGCTATGGCTACACCTTC. Based on the CDR3 plus reference TRBV5-1 and TRBJ1-2, the full variable domain is KAGVTQTPRYLIKTRGQQVTLSCSPISGHRSVSWYQQTPGQGLQFLFEYFSETQRNKGNFPGRFSGRQFSNSRSEMNVSTLELGDSALYLCASSLEGATGYGYTFGSGTRLTVV.